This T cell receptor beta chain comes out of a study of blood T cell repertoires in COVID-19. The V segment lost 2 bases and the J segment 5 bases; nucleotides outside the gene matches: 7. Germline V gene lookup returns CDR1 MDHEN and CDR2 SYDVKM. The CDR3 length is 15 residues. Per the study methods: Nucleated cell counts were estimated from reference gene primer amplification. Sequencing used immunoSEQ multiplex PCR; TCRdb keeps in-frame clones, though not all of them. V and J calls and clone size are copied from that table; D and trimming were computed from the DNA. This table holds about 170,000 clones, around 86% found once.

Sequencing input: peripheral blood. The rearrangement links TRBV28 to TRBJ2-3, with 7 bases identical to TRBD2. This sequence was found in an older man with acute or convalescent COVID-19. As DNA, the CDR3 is TGTGCCAGCAGTTTAGGTGGGAGGGCGGGAGATACGCAGTATTTT. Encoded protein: CASSLGGRAGDTQYF.